This is a list of T cell receptor beta chains from one sample in a study of blood T cell repertoires in COVID-19. Libraries were prepared by immunoSEQ multiplex PCR; TCRdb keeps only in-frame clonotypes and omits some of them. The repertoire holds 250,000 or so clones, with approximately 89% as singletons. Material: PBMCs or T cells enriched from blood (not recorded which). These receptors were taken from a woman in her thirties or forties with acute COVID-19. The CDR3 runs from the conserved cysteine through the conserved F or W. Each record gives: J gene, V gene, CDR3 protein.

TRBJ2-1,TRBV19,CASRAGTSGRTEQFF
TRBJ2-1,TRBV5-1,CASTNEASGRLGRGYNEQFF
TRBJ2-1,TRBV11-2,CASSYRGPVYEQFF
TRBJ2-2,TRBV2,CATSRGNTGELFF
TRBJ1-1,TRBV7-2,CASSLGQNLEAFF
TRBJ1-5,TRBV10-3,CAISDRSPKGNQPQHF
TRBJ2-3,TRBV7-8,CASSSDGSSTDTQYF
TRBJ1-5,TRBV30,CAWSVTGGQPQHF
TRBJ2-1,TRBV11-3,CASSLGQSSYNEQFF
TRBJ1-4,TRBV5-4,CASSLGQGNEKLFF
TRBJ1-2,TRBV10-3,CAISESIGGRRTF
TRBJ2-3,TRBV19,CASSTAGTDTQYF
TRBJ2-1,TRBV7-9,CASSPLGGGPYNEQFF
TRBJ1-1,TRBV21-1,CASSKAPEGGTEAFF
TRBJ1-5,TRBV18,CASSPGQAHQPQHF
TRBJ2-2,TRBV29-1,CSVAAQGRNGELFF
TRBJ1-1,TRBV4-3,CASSQDPAGGVWSEAFF
TRBJ1-5,TRBV28,CASSLGDYSNQPQHF
TRBJ1-1,TRBV30,CAWSEGAWGAFF
TRBJ1-1,TRBV5-8,CASSLGGRTDEAFF
TRBJ2-2,TRBV3-1/TRBV3-2,CASSQEWGVPGELFF
TRBJ2-2,TRBV19,CATGQGAGTGELFF
TRBJ2-3,TRBV27,CASSLGHTDTQYF
TRBJ1-2,TRBV2,CASSELAGTSDGYTF
TRBJ1-1,TRBV6-1,CASSEAVRLGRGNTEAFF
TRBJ1-6,TRBV4-1,CASNPEPGQGNSPLHF
TRBJ1-2,TRBV7-9,CASIPLGGGYYGYTF
TRBJ1-5,TRBV5-1,CASSFPGGPQHF
TRBJ1-1,TRBV2,CASSTGSPEAFF
TRBJ2-5,TRBV27,CASSFEADQETQYF
TRBJ2-5,TRBV7-8,CASSLRALQETQYF
TRBJ1-5,TRBV15,CATSRDPDQPQHF
TRBJ2-2,TRBV4-3,CASSQDWSGLRELFF
TRBJ1-6,TRBV7-9,CASSAGQSNSPLHF
TRBJ2-2,TRBV11-2,CASRGVGANTGELFF
TRBJ1-5,TRBV3-1/TRBV3-2,CASSARQGDQPQHF
TRBJ2-1,TRBV7-2,CASAERGAYNEQFF
TRBJ2-1,TRBV9,CASSVASGGPYLYNEQFF
TRBJ2-3,TRBV11-2,CASSPGERGSTDTQYF
TRBJ1-3,TRBV9,CASSAQGVPGNTIYF
TRBJ2-1,TRBV4-2,CASSRGTGGNEQFF
TRBJ2-1,TRBV3-1/TRBV3-2,CASSQGTPSSYNEQFF
TRBJ2-3,TRBV4-2,CASSQDRGGLEGTTDTQYF
TRBJ2-7,TRBV3-1/TRBV3-2,CASSLQISSYEQYF
TRBJ2-2,TRBV11-2,CASSLRQGNTGELFF
TRBJ1-5,TRBV19,CAGGGTQPQHF
TRBJ2-7,TRBV14,CASSQVGGGGSYEQYF
TRBJ2-1,TRBV6-1,CASSEPGLAGLEQFF
TRBJ1-2,TRBV29-1,CSVRQDTYGYTF
TRBJ1-4,TRBV5-6,CASSLLSGNGEKLFF
TRBJ1-5,TRBV6-5,CASRQTGKSNQPQHF
TRBJ2-1,TRBV7-2,CASSLSGGGSYNEQFF
TRBJ1-4,TRBV7-9,CASSRDRATNEKLFF
TRBJ2-1,TRBV9,CASSPGLAGGSYNEQFF
TRBJ2-5,TRBV5-1,CASSLGVYQETQYF
TRBJ2-2,TRBV4-1,CASSHPSLPPDTGELFF
TRBJ1-3,TRBV7-2,CASSLEGRGTIYF
TRBJ2-7,TRBV9,CASSVRVAGEQYF
TRBJ2-1,TRBV9,CASSVLAGGEQFF